Shown below are 16 T cell receptor beta chains from a single sample sequenced in a study of CD8 T cells in Susac syndrome. A quantity of about 0.5 to 1 ug RNA underwent reverse transcription using random hexamers. TCRdb reprocessed the immunoSEQ multiplex PCR reads with MiXCR, giving one entry per CDR3 protein. This repertoire shows about 120,000 distinct CDR3 sequences, 85% to 95% found once; its top ten account for around 0.14%. What was sequenced was CD4+ T cells from PBMCs. The source is a human donor in good health.

The CDR3 DNA follows: TGTGCCACCAGCAGGGGGACGGCCAATCAGCCCCAGCATTTT. Its translation: CATSRGTANQPQHF. V and J are TRBV15 and TRBJ1-5, with D possibly being TRBD1 (5 bases). The CDR3 length is 14 residues. V gave up 3 bases and J gave up 3 bases, with 9 bases separating them. Germline CDR1 LNHNV, CDR2 YYDKDF (reference sequence).

V and J are TRBV20-1 and TRBJ1-6; D is perhaps TRBD1 (5 bases). Trimming took off 5 bases at V and 0 bases at J, with 17 bases between the two ends. CDR1 DFQATT and CDR2 SNEGSKA come from the germline V gene (reference sequence). The CDR3 length is 17 residues. CDR3: CSARDRLDLSYNSPLHF. CDR3 in DNA: TGCAGTGCTCGGGACCGCCTCGACCTCTCCTATAATTCACCCCTCCACTTT.

The CDR3 region is CASSDPGLADNEQFF. The DNA for the CDR3 is TGTGCCAGCAGTGACCCCGGACTAGCGGACAATGAGCAGTTCTTC. The V call is TRBV25-1, the J call TRBJ2-1, with 10 bases fitting TRBD2. The CDR3 totals 15 residues. With 3 bases clipped from V and 5 bases from J, the junction kept 4 bases outside the gene matches. CDR1 MGHDK and CDR2 SYGVNS come from the germline V gene. The entire variable domain, with the rest obtained from reference TRBV25-1 and TRBJ2-1, is as follows: EADIYQTPRYLVIGTGKKITLECSQTMGHDKMYWYQQDPGMELHLIHYSYGVNSTEKGDLSSESTVSRIRTEHFPLTLESARPSHTSQYLCASSDPGLADNEQFFGPGTRLTVL.

The chain employs TRBV9 and TRBJ1-1; D is undetermined. V lost 0 bases, J lost 6 bases, and 9 bases lay in between. From germline, CDR1 is SGDLS and CDR2 YYNGEE. The CDR3 covers 13 residues. CDR3 sequence: CASSVEPSAEAFF. The DNA of the CDR3 is TGTGCCAGCAGCGTAGAACCGAGCGCTGAAGCTTTCTTT.

The rearrangement links TRBV27 to TRBJ1-2; D is unresolved. Germline V gene data show CDR1 as MNHEY and CDR2 as SMNVEV (reference sequence). The length of the CDR3 is 13 residues. V was pared by 5 bases and J by 7 bases, with 14 bases between. The CDR3 region has the DNA TGTGCCAGCAGTCCCTCGGGAGGCCGTGGCTACACCTTC. Its translation is CASSPSGGRGYTF.

The chain employs TRBV3-1 and TRBJ2-2; D may be TRBD1 (6 bases). The CDR3 runs 16 residues. V gave up 4 bases and J gave up 0 bases, with 12 bases separating them. The germline gives CDR1 LGHDT, CDR2 YNNKEL (reference sequence). CDR3 in amino acids: CASSRNAGANTGELFF. The CDR3 nucleotides are TGTGCCAGCAGCCGGAACGCAGGGGCGAACACCGGGGAGCTGTTTTTT.

V gene TRBV6-5 combines with J gene TRBJ1-5, with a weak D call TRBD1 (5 bases). The V gene's germline CDR1 is MNHEY and CDR2 SVGAGI. V lost 5 bases and J lost 6, with 17 bases in between. The CDR3 is 15 residues long. CDR3 in DNA: TGTGCCAGCAGTAACCGGGACGCCGCCCCTCAGCCCCAGCATTTT. This codes for CASSNRDAAPQPQHF.

The genes are TRBV7-9 and TRBJ2-5; perhaps TRBD2 as D (5 bases). This CDR3 contains 14 residues. Per germline, CDR1 SEHNR and CDR2 FQNEAQ (reference sequence). Trimming shortened V by 1 base and J by 1 base, and 7 bases separated the two germline ends. The CDR3 spells CASSLERSQETQYF. In nucleotides, the CDR3 is TGTGCCAGCAGCTTAGAGCGGTCCCAAGAGACCCAGTACTTC. Drawing the rest from reference TRBV7-9 and TRBJ2-5, the complete variable domain is DTGVSQNPRHKITKRGQNVTFRCDPISEHNRLYWYRQTLGQGPEFLTYFQNEAQLEKSRLLSDRFSAERPKGSFSTLEIQRTEQGDSAMYLCASSLERSQETQYFGPGTRLLVL.

The V and J genes are TRBV4-2 and TRBJ1-2, with no clear D. V lost 0 bases and J 8 bases, leaving 16 bases between the germline ends. This CDR3 spans 15 amino acids. The germline V gene encodes CDR1 LGHNA and CDR2 YNFKEQ. CDR3 in DNA: TGTGCCAGCAGCCAAGATATGTTAGACAAGGGCGGCTACACCTTC. It yields the protein CASSQDMLDKGGYTF.

The chain joins TRBV7-2 to TRBJ1-4; tentative D call: TRBD1 (5 bases). CDR1 is SGHTA, CDR2 FQGNSA, per germline. The CDR3 totals 14 residues. Trimming stripped 5 bases from V and 1 base from J, with 8 bases between. The CDR3 DNA reads as TGTGCCAGCAGCCGAAGGGGAACTAATGAAAAACTGTTTTTT. It translates to CASSRRGTNEKLFF.

The V and J genes are TRBV27 and TRBJ2-6, with 8 nucleotides matching TRBD1. Germline CDR1 MNHEY, CDR2 SMNVEV (reference sequence). The CDR3 sequence is 17 residues long. J was trimmed by 4 bases and V by 3 bases; bases with no gene match: 8. The CDR3 bases are TGTGCCAGCAGTTTGGGCCAGGGGGCAACCGGGGCCAACGTCCTGACTTTC. Amino acids: CASSLGQGATGANVLTF.

The V gene is TRBV5-1, the J gene TRBJ2-7, with D possibly TRBD1 on 7 matching bases. Trimming removed 4 bases from V and 7 bases from J, with 18 bases in between. Germline V CDR1 and CDR2: SGHRS, YFSETQ. The CDR3 length is 14 residues. The CDR3: CASSPSRGEREQYF. CDR3 DNA sequence: TGCGCCAGCAGCCCTTCCAGGGGGGAAAGGGAGCAGTACTTC.

The J gene is TRBJ2-7, the V gene TRBV7-2; perhaps TRBD2 as D (5 bases). Trimming took off 1 base at V and 0 bases at J, with 13 bases between the two ends. The germline CDR1 and CDR2 sequences are SGHTA and FQGNSA. The CDR3 has 16 amino acids. The CDR3 DNA is TGTGCCAGCAGCTTAGGAGTTATGGCGGGCTCCTACGAGCAGTACTTC. This codes for CASSLGVMAGSYEQYF. Filled out from reference TRBV7-2 and TRBJ2-7, the complete variable domain reads GAGVSQSPSNKVTEKGKDVELRCDPISGHTALYWYRQSLGQGLEFLIYFQGNSAPDKSGLPSDRFSAERTGGSVSTLTIQRTQQEDSAVYLCASSLGVMAGSYEQYFGPGTRLTVT.

The CDR3 region is CASSLLREKGTDTQYF. The CDR3 coding sequence is TGTGCCAGCAGCTTGTTACGGGAAAAGGGGACAGATACGCAGTATTTT. The rearrangement links TRBV5-4 to TRBJ2-3; either TRBD1 or TRBD2 may supply D (5 bases each). Trimming pared 1 base from V and 3 bases from J, leaving 15 bases between. This CDR3 contains 16 residues. Germline V gene lookup returns CDR1 SGHNT and CDR2 YYREEE (reference sequence).

The CDR3 spells CSVAKDIYEKLFF. In DNA form, the CDR3 reads TGCAGCGTTGCGAAGGACATTTACGAAAAACTGTTTTTT. J is TRBJ1-4 and V is TRBV29-1, with D possibly TRBD1 on 5 matching bases. CDR1 SQVTM and CDR2 ANQGSEA come from the germline V gene. The CDR3 runs to 13 residues. V was pared by 4 bases and J by 8 bases, with 14 bases between. Based on the CDR3 plus reference TRBV29-1 and TRBJ1-4, the full variable domain is SAVISQKPSRDICQRGTSLTIQCQVDSQVTMMFWYRQQPGQSLTLIATANQGSEATYESGFVIDKFPISRPNLTFSTLTVSNMSPEDSSIYLCSVAKDIYEKLFFGSGTQLSVL.

The chain has TRBV5-1 and TRBJ1-1; D not resolved. The germline gives CDR1 SGHRS, CDR2 YFSETQ. V lost 5 bases and J lost 1, with 15 bases in between. This CDR3 comprises 15 residues. CDR3 in amino acids: CASSPRPRKNTEAFF. The CDR3 nucleotides are TGCGCCAGCAGTCCGCGCCCGCGAAAGAACACTGAAGCTTTCTTT. The variable domain in full, with the rest retrieved from reference TRBV5-1 and TRBJ1-1, is KAGVTQTPRYLIKTRGQQVTLSCSPISGHRSVSWYQQTPGQGLQFLFEYFSETQRNKGNFPGRFSGRQFSNSRSEMNVSTLELGDSALYLCASSPRPRKNTEAFFGQGTRLTVV.